The clone carrying this TCR beta chain was found once. Sequencing was performed with immunoSEQ multiplex PCR; in TCRdb, only in-frame clones are kept and a portion is missing. The sample consists of 130,000 or so clones, 93% of them appearing once. The sample originates from a study of T cell responses to AZD1222 COVID-19 vaccine. The CDR3 consists of 14 residues. Germline CDR1 reads SQVTM; CDR2 reads ANQGSEA. J was trimmed by 0 bases and V by 6 bases; bases with no gene match: 5. The V and J genes are TRBV29-1 and TRBJ2-3; 8 bases agree with TRBD2. The TCR comes from an adult in good health. The source material was peripheral blood, sampled on day 0 of AZD1222 vaccination. CDR3: CSVGLVGSTDTQYF. The CDR3 coding sequence is TGCAGCGTGGGACTAGTTGGGAGCACAGATACGCAGTATTTT.